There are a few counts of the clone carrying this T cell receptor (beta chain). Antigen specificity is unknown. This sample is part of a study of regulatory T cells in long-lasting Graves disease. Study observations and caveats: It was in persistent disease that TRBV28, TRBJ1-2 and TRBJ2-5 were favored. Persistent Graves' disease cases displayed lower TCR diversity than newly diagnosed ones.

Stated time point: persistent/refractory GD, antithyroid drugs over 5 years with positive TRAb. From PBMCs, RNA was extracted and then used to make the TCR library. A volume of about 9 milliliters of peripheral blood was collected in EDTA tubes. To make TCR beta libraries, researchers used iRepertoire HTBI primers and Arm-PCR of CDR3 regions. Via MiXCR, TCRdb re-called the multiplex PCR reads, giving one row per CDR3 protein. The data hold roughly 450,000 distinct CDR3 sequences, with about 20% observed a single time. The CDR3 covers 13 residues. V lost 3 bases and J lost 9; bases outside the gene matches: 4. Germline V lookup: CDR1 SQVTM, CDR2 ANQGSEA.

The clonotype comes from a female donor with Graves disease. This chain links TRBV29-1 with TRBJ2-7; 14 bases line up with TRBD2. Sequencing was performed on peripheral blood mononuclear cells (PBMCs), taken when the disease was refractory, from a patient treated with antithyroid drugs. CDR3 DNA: TGCAGCGTTGACGGACTAGCGGGAGGAGGGCAGTACTTC. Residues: CSVDGLAGGGQYF.